The sequence of this T cell receptor (beta chain) was determined in a study of blood T cell repertoires in COVID-19. About the study: Some COVID-19 samples were acute and others convalescent; all came from the United States, Italy and Spain. Sources were T cells, B-cell-depleted T cells, or PBMCs; the material itself was cDNA or gDNA.

The CDR3 spans 14 residues. Germline V gene data show CDR1 as LGHDT and CDR2 as YNNKEL (reference sequence). Remarks on this clone: The junction departs from germline at one end; a sequencing error may be responsible.

Data came from immunoSEQ multiplex PCR; TCRdb stores just in-frame clones and leaves some out. This sample has fewer than 25,000 clones, with about 92% found just once. The sequence was obtained from a man between 70 and 80 years old with acute or convalescent COVID-19. The specimen sequenced was peripheral blood. The chain combines TRBV3-1 (or the pseudogene TRBV3-2) with TRBJ1-6; 8 nucleotides match TRBD1. CDR3 in DNA: TGTGCCAGCAGTCAAGGACAGGGACGTTCACCCCTCCACTTT. This encodes CASSQGQGRSPLHF.